Below are 10 T cell receptor beta chains sequenced from a single sample in a study of T cells in Graves' hyperthyroidism and ophthalmopathy. Template material for amplifying TCR beta CDR3 regions consisted of RNA transcripts. HTBI primers were employed in a first-round RT-PCR of the TCR CDR3. TCRdb reprocessed the multiplex PCR reads with MiXCR, giving one entry per CDR3 protein. Among 450,000 to 600,000 distinct CDR3 sequences listed, about 20% were seen once. The sequencing sample was made of blood. The receptors here all came from a middle-aged man with Graves' ophthalmopathy.

V is TRBV4-1 and J is TRBJ2-6; D is possibly TRBD2 (5 bases). This CDR3 is built from 19 residues. Trimming pared 2 bases from V and 0 bases from J, leaving 17 bases between. The germline V gene has CDR1 MGHRA and CDR2 YSYEKL. The CDR3 sequence is CASSQSSPDSASGANVLTF. CDR3 in DNA: TGCGCCAGCAGCCAATCCTCCCCGGACTCAGCCTCTGGGGCCAACGTCCTGACTTTC.

This clonotype was recorded many times. This sequence joins TRBV12-3 or TRBV12-4 and TRBJ2-2; D is undetermined. The ends were cut back, 2 bases at V and 1 base at J, with 5 bases in the middle. This CDR3 contains 14 residues. The CDR3 DNA is TGTGCCAGCAGTTTAAGGAGGAACACCGGGGAGCTGTTTTTT. It codes for CASSLRRNTGELFF.

This clonotype was seen a handful of times. This sequence joins TRBV5-1 and TRBJ2-7; D ambiguous. This CDR3 has 12 amino acids. Germline CDR1 and CDR2: SGHRS and YFSETQ. The V end was cut by 3 bases, the J end by 7 bases, with 11 bases between. For the CDR3, the DNA is TGCGCCAGCAGCTCTCACCTCGGGGAGCAGTACTTC. Protein product: CASSSHLGEQYF. Together with reference TRBV5-1 and TRBJ2-7, the CDR3 gives the full variable domain: KAGVTQTPRYLIKTRGQQVTLSCSPISGHRSVSWYQQTPGQGLQFLFEYFSETQRNKGNFPGRFSGRQFSNSRSEMNVSTLELGDSALYLCASSSHLGEQYFGPGTRLTVT.

The rearrangement joins TRBV6-2 or TRBV6-3 to TRBJ2-3; 8 nucleotides agree with TRBD2. CDR1 and CDR2 from the germline V gene are MNHEY and SVGEGT. With V trimmed by 6 bases and J by 2 bases, 4 bases remained unmatched. This CDR3 is built from 14 residues. CDR3 sequence reads: CASSRGGDTDTQYF. For the CDR3, the DNA is TGTGCCAGCAGCCGGGGGGGCGACACAGATACGCAGTATTTT.

The J gene is TRBJ2-2, the V gene TRBV10-3, with D maybe TRBD1 (6 bases). CDR1 and CDR2 from the germline V gene are ENHRY and SYGVKD. CDR3 size: 13 residues. Between the trimmed V and J ends, which lost 4 bases and 5 bases, there was a span of 8 bases. This CDR3 reads CAISVDRTGELFF. CDR3 coding DNA: TGTGCCATCAGTGTCGACAGGACCGGGGAGCTGTTTTTT.

This clonotype was recorded many times. The CDR3 sequence is CASSDRVASTDTQYF. In nucleotides, the CDR3 is TGTGCCAGCAGTGATCGTGTAGCTAGCACAGATACGCAGTATTTT. V usage is TRBV2 and J usage is TRBJ2-3; no clear D gene. From germline, CDR1 is SNHLY and CDR2 FYNNEI. This CDR3 has 15 amino acids. Trimming took off 3 bases at V and 0 bases at J, with 10 bases between the two ends. Full variable domain (missing parts from reference TRBV2 and TRBJ2-3): EPEVTQTPSHQVTQMGQEVILRCVPISNHLYFYWYRQILGQKVEFLVSFYNNEISEKSEIFDDQFSVERPDGSNFTLKIRSTKLEDSAMYFCASSDRVASTDTQYFGPGTRLTVL.

This clonotype was seen many times. The V call is TRBV12-3 or TRBV12-4, the J call TRBJ2-7; 7 nucleotides align to TRBD1. The CDR3 sequence is 13 residues long. Trimming removed 7 bases from V and 5 bases from J; junction bases left unmatched: 8. The CDR3 reads CASNVDRAHEQYF. The CDR3 DNA reads TGTGCCAGCAACGTCGACAGGGCCCACGAGCAGTACTTC.

The chain combines TRBV6-5 with TRBJ2-1, with 9 bases identical to TRBD1. The CDR3 is 13 amino acids. CDR1 is MNHEY and CDR2 is SVGAGI in the germline V gene. Losses at the gene ends were 3 bases for V and 13 bases for J; bases not matched to a gene: 7. As DNA, the CDR3 is TGTGCCAGCAGTTATCTTGGGACAGGGACACAGTTCTTC. This gives the protein CASSYLGTGTQFF.

This clonotype was seen ten or more times. J is TRBJ2-7 and V is TRBV27, with 7 bases aligning to TRBD1. Trimming at V came to 6 bases and at J to 6 bases, leaving 2 bases not matched to a gene. This CDR3 is 11 amino acids long. The germline V gene encodes CDR1 MNHEY and CDR2 SMNVEV (reference sequence). CDR3: CASRSGGEQYF. Here the CDR3 DNA reads TGTGCCAGCAGATCAGGGGGCGAGCAGTACTTC.

This sequence joins TRBV2 and TRBJ2-3, with TRBD2 identical over 9 bases. This CDR3 is built from 14 residues. The trim removed 5 bases at V and 12 bases at J, leaving 12 bases unmatched. Germline V gene data show CDR1 as SNHLY and CDR2 as FYNNEI. In DNA, the CDR3 is TGTGCCAGCAGTTTTAGCGGGAGCCCCCGGGATCAGTATTTT. Translation gives CASSFSGSPRDQYF.